This is a list of T cell receptor beta chains from one sample in a study of cytomegalovirus exposure and HLA in healthy donors. Libraries were prepared by immunoSEQ multiplex PCR; TCRdb keeps only in-frame clonotypes and omits some of them. The repertoire holds approximately 200,000 clones, with around three quarters as singletons. Input material: PBMCs. These receptors were obtained from a man aged 30-40 years in good health and CMV-seronegative. Each CDR3 is given with its conserved first and last residue. Fields, in order: CDR3 protein, V gene, J gene, clone size. A row's size may be missing; if present it is once, few, many or a size class.

CASSQGLASGETQYF	TRBV4-2	TRBJ2-5	once
CASRQGQGSWTDTQYF	TRBV6-6	TRBJ2-3	few
CATSRGMGTGAAEAFF	TRBV15	TRBJ1-1	.
CASSGGVGLYGYTF	TRBV25-1	TRBJ1-2	.
CASSPDRGDNEQFF	TRBV13	TRBJ2-1	few
CASSEILAGGGEQYF	TRBV10-1	TRBJ2-7	.
CASSVRQILSPLHF	TRBV5-6	TRBJ1-6	.
CASSQRQGAVNEQFF	TRBV6-1	TRBJ2-1	.
CASSDFIGQYF	TRBV2	TRBJ2-3	.
CASSQNLAGVRPDTQYF	TRBV7-9	TRBJ2-3	.
CASSFGQSSYNEQFF	TRBV5-1	TRBJ2-1	.
CASSSLGGMVYEQYF	TRBV5-4	TRBJ2-7	.
CASSLGGLGNYNEQFF	TRBV11-1	TRBJ2-1	.
CASSQPNRGPGTFSGYTF	TRBV4-1	TRBJ1-2	once
CASSYTGTGTGELFF	TRBV9	TRBJ2-2	.
CASSHDRGEAFF	TRBV5-1	TRBJ1-1	.
CASSYGISYEQYF	TRBV27	TRBJ2-7	.
CASSVTSGPQFF	TRBV7-2	TRBJ2-1	.
CTSSQDPTGDPYNEQFF	TRBV1	TRBJ2-1	.
CASSPPGGPYEQYF	TRBV18	TRBJ2-7	.
CASSRGGLARDTQYF	TRBV7-2	TRBJ2-3	once
CASSQDQRDRFNEKLFF	TRBV4-2	TRBJ1-4	once
CASSLSVMGDRGTEAFF	TRBV28	TRBJ1-1	once
CAISDSISGETQYF	TRBV10-3	TRBJ2-5	.